This paragraph reports one T cell receptor (beta chain). Its cognate antigen is unknown. PCR used 60 Vbeta primers and 13 Jbeta primers. The table came from immunoSEQ multiplex PCR; TCRdb's copy has only in-frame clones and leaves some out. The repertoire holds approximately 90,000 clones, with around 77% as singletons. The sample originates from a study of cytomegalovirus exposure and HLA in healthy donors. The CDR3 has 16 amino acids. CDR1 is GTSNPN and CDR2 is SVGIG in the germline V gene (reference sequence). V was trimmed by 2 bases and J by 1 base, leaving 17 bases between them. Study outcomes and limitations: Using the classifier, cytomegalovirus status was reportedly diagnosed with high specificity and sensitivity. In an earlier analysis, about 90% or about 30%: the productive usage of most TCR beta V segments. In a later analysis, about 17,000 TCR beta sequences were associated with HLA alleles at 0.05 false discovery rate. Most TCR sequences proved rare, with some public TCRs found in many donors.

Sequenced material: PBMCs. The rearrangement links TRBV30 to TRBJ1-1; tentatively, D is TRBD1 (5 bases). The receptor comes from a man aged 40-55 years in good health and CMV-seronegative. The CDR3 loop is CAWSPVSGLRNTEAFF. CDR3 in DNA: TGTGCCTGGAGTCCCGTTTCGGGACTCAGGAACACTGAAGCTTTCTTT. Together with reference TRBV30 and TRBJ1-1, the CDR3 gives the full variable domain: SQTIHQWPATLVQPVGSPLSLECTVEGTSNPNLYWYRQAAGRGLQLLFYSVGIGQISSEVPQNLSASRPQDRQFILSSKKLLLSDSGFYLCAWSPVSGLRNTEAFFGQGTRLTVV.